The rows below give T cell receptor beta chains drawn from one sample of a study of metastatic and nonmetastatic thyroid tumors. TCRdb called clones again from the PCR reads with MiXCR. There are approximately 6,300 clones in the sample; approximately 19% occur only once, and roughly 6.2% lies in the top ten. Input material: adjacent normal tissue. The receptors here all came from a female donor with papillary thyroid cancer or a benign thyroid nodule (not recorded which). Some clones in this sample may be carry-over from other donors' samples. The CDR3 runs from the conserved cysteine through the conserved F or W. Each record gives: J gene, V gene, D gene, clone size, CDR3 protein, CDR3 DNA. D genes are given only for firm matches. For some rows the clone size is stated as once, few or many, or as a class when expanded; others skip it.

J: TRBJ1-6
V: TRBV18
D: -
size: many
CDR3: CASSDQGNSPLHF
DNA: TGTGCCAGCTCAGACCAGGGGAATTCACCCCTCCACTTT

J: TRBJ2-7
V: TRBV5-1
D: TRBD2
size: -
CDR3: CASSPLSGSSAEQYF
DNA: TGCGCCAGCAGCCCACTAAGCGGGAGTTCAGCCGAGCAGTACTTC

J: TRBJ2-1
V: TRBV3-1
D: -
size: many
CDR3: CASSLLGSGVGNEQFF
DNA: TGTGCCAGCAGCCTCCTCGGGTCAGGGGTGGGCAATGAGCAGTTCTTC

J: TRBJ1-1
V: TRBV10-3
D: -
size: few
CDR3: CAISESNSGCTESFF
DNA: TGTGCCATCAGTGAGTCAAATTCTGGGTGCACTGAATCTTTCTTT

J: TRBJ1-2
V: TRBV28
D: -
size: medium-sized
CDR3: CASSPAPRGGNYGYTF
DNA: TGTGCCAGCAGTCCCGCCCCTCGGGGGGGAAACTATGGCTACACCTTC

J: TRBJ1-2
V: TRBV7-8
D: -
size: medium-sized
CDR3: CASSLGSGEDGYGYTF
DNA: TGTGCCAGCAGCTTAGGGTCGGGAGAAGACGGCTATGGCTACACCTTC

J: TRBJ2-1
V: TRBV9
D: TRBD1
size: medium-sized
CDR3: CASSVWGQGAKNEQFF
DNA: TGTGCCAGCAGCGTATGGGGACAGGGGGCCAAGAATGAGCAGTTCTTC

J: TRBJ2-7
V: TRBV11-2
D: TRBD2
size: few
CDR3: CASSLTSSGGPPTYEQYF
DNA: TGTGCCAGCAGCTTAACTTCGAGCGGGGGGCCCCCTACCTACGAGCAGTACTTC

J: TRBJ2-3
V: TRBV20-1
D: -
size: -
CDR3: CSAKIPGTDTQYF
DNA: TGCAGTGCTAAGATCCCTGGAACAGATACGCAGTACTTT

J: TRBJ2-3
V: TRBV19
D: -
size: -
CDR3: CASSVGYTQYF
DNA: TGTGCCAGTAGTGTAGGGTATACGCAGTATTTT

J: TRBJ1-1
V: TRBV28
D: -
size: few
CDR3: CASSQDTEAFF
DNA: TGTGCCAGCAGTCAGGACACTGAAGCTTTCTTT

J: TRBJ1-1
V: TRBV5-8
D: -
size: -
CDR3: CASSLYLGGNTEAFF
DNA: TGTGCCAGCAGCTTGTATTTAGGCGGGAACACTGAAGCTTTCTTT

J: TRBJ2-2
V: TRBV28
D: TRBD1
size: few
CDR3: CASSLYGQGGNTWDLFF
DNA: TGTGCCAGCAGTTTATACGGACAGGGGGGGAACACCTGGGATCTTTTTTTT

J: TRBJ1-3
V: TRBV12-3/TRBV12-4
D: -
size: medium-sized
CDR3: CASSFTPVSSGNTIYF
DNA: TGTGCCAGCAGTTTCACGCCCGTCAGCTCTGGAAACACCATATATTTT

J: TRBJ1-1
V: TRBV5-1
D: -
size: -
CDR3: CASSLRRTGQLNTEAFF
DNA: TGCGCCAGCAGCTTGCGCAGGACGGGACAACTGAACACTGAAGCTTTCTTT

J: TRBJ2-3
V: TRBV12-3/TRBV12-4
D: TRBD2
size: few
CDR3: CASSLAGSGGSTDTQYF
DNA: TGTGCCAGCAGTTTGGCGGGGAGCGGGGGCAGCACAGATACGCAGTATTTT

J: TRBJ2-7
V: TRBV11-2
D: TRBD2
size: -
CDR3: CASSLRTSGSSAEQYF
DNA: TGTGCCAGCAGCTTAAGGACTAGCGGGAGCTCCGCCGAGCAGTACTTC

J: TRBJ2-3
V: TRBV3-1
D: -
size: -
CDR3: CASSQPAGWRFRPDTQYF
DNA: TGTGCCAGCAGCCAACCGGCGGGGTGGCGATTCCGGCCAGATACGCAGTACTTT